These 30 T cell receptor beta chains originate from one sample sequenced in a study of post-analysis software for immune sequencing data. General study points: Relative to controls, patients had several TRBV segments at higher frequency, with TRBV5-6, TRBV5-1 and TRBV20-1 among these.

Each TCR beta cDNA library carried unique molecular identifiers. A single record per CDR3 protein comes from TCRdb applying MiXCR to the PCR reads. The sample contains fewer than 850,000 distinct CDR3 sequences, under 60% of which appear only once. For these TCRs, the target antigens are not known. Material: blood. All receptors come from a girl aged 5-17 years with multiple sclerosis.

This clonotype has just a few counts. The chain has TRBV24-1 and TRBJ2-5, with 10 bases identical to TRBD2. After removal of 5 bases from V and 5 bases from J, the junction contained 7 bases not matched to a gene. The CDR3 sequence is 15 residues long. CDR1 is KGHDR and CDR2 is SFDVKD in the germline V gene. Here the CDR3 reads CATSGTSGNGETQYF. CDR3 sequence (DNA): TGTGCCACCAGTGGTACTAGCGGGAATGGGGAGACCCAGTACTTC.

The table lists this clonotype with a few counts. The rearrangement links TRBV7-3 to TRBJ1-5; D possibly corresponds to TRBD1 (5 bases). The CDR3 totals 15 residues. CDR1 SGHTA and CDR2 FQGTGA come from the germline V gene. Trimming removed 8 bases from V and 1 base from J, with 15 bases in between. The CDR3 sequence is CASAPGGESNQPQHF. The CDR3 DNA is TGTGCCAGCGCCCCGGGAGGGGAAAGCAATCAGCCCCAGCATTTT.

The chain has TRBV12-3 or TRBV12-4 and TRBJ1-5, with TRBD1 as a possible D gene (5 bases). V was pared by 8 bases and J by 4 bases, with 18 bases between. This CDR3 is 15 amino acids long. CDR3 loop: CASRSGGNYNQPQHF. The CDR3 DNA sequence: TGTGCCAGCCGAAGTGGGGGGAACTATAATCAGCCCCAGCATTTT.

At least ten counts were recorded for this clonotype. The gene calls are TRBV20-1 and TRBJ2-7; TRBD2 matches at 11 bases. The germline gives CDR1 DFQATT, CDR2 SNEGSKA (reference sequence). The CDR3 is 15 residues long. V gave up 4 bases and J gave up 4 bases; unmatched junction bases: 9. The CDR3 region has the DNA TGCAGTGCTATCTCCTTAGCGGGAGGGCCTTACGAGCAGTACTTC. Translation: CSAISLAGGPYEQYF.

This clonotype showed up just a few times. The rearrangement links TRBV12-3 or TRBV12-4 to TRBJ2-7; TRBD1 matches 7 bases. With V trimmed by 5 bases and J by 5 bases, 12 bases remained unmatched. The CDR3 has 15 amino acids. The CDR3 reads CASSPRTGSSDEQYF. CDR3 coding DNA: TGTGCCAGCAGTCCTCGGACAGGCAGCTCGGACGAGCAGTACTTC.

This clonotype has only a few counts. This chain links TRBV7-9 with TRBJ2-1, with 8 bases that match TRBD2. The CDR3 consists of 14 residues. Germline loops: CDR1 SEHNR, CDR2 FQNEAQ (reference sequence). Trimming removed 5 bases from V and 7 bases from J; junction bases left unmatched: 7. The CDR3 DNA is TGTGCCAGCAGCCGACGGGAGGGGAGGAATGAGCAGTTCTTC. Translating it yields CASSRREGRNEQFF.

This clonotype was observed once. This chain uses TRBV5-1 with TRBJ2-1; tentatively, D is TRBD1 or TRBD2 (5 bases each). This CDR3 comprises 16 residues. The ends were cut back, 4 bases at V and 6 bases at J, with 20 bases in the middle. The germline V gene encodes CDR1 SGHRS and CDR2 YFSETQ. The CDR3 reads CASSGWVGGERNEQFF. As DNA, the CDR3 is TGCGCCAGCAGCGGCTGGGTTGGGGGTGAACGCAATGAGCAGTTCTTC.

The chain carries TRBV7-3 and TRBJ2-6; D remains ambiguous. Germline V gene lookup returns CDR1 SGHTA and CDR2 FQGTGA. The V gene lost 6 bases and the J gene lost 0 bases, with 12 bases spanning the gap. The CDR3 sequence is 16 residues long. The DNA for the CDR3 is TGTGCCAGCAGTTTCCAACAGAGCTCTGGGGCCAACGTCCTGACTTTC. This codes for CASSFQQSSGANVLTF.

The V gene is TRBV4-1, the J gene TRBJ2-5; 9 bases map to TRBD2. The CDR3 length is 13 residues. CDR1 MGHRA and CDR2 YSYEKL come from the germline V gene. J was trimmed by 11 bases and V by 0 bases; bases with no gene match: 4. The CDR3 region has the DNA TGCGCCAGCAGCCAAGAGGGCGGGGGGGAGCAGTACTTC. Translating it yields CASSQEGGGEQYF.

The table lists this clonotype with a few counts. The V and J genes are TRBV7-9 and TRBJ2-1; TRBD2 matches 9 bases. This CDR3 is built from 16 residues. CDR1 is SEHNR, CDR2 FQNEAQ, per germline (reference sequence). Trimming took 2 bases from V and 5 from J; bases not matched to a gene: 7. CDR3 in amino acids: CASSLSVAGDHNEQFF. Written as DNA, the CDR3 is TGTGCCAGCAGCTTAAGTGTAGCGGGAGATCACAATGAGCAGTTCTTC.

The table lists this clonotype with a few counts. The CDR3 region is CSVLSLGGYTF. CDR3 nucleotides: TGCAGCGTTTTAAGTCTCGGCGGCTACACCTTC. This chain joins TRBV29-1 and TRBJ1-2; D is uncertain. Between the trimmed V and J ends, which lost 5 bases and 8 bases, there was a span of 12 bases. Germline-derived CDR1 and CDR2 are SQVTM and ANQGSEA. The CDR3 spans 11 residues. The full variable domain, rest sourced from reference TRBV29-1 and TRBJ1-2, is SAVISQKPSRDICQRGTSLTIQCQVDSQVTMMFWYRQQPGQSLTLIATANQGSEATYESGFVIDKFPISRPNLTFSTLTVSNMSPEDSSIYLCSVLSLGGYTFGSGTRLTVV.

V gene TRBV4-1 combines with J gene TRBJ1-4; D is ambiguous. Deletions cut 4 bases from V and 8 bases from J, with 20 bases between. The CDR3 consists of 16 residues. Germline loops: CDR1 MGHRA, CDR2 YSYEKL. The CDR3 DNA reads TGCGCCAGCAGCCCTCTGGTCCCGAACATCGGAGAAAAACTGTTTTTT. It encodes CASSPLVPNIGEKLFF.

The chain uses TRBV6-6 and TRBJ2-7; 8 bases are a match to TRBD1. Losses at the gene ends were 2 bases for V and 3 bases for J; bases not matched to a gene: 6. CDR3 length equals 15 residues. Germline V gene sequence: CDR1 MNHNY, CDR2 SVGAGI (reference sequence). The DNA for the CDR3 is TGTGCCAGCAGTTACCCGACAGGGGTCGGCTACGAGCAGTACTTC. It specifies CASSYPTGVGYEQYF.

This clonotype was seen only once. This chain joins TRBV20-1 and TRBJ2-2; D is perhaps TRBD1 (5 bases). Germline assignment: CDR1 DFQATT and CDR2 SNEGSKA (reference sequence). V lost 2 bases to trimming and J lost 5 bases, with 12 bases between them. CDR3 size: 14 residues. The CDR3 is CSARQIRETGELFF. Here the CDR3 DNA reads TGCAGTGCTAGACAGATCAGGGAAACCGGGGAGCTGTTTTTT.

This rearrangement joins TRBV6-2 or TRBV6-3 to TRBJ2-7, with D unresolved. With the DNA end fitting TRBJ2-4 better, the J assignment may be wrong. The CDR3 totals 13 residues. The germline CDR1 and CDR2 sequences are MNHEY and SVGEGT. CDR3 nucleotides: TGTGCCACCGAGGCCGCGGTTAGAAACATTCAGTACTTC. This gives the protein CATEAAVRNIQYF.

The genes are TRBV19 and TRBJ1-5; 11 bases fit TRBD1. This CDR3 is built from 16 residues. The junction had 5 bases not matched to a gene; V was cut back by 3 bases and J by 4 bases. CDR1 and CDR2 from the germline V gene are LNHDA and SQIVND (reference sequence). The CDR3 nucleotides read TGTGCCAGTAGTATCCGGGGACAGGGGGTTAATCAGCCCCAGCATTTT. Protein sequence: CASSIRGQGVNQPQHF.

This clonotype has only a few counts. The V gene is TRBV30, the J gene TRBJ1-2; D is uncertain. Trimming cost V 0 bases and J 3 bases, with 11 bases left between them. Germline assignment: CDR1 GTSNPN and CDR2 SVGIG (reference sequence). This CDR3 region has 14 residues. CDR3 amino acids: CAWSVHGRDYGYTF. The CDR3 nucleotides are TGTGCCTGGAGTGTACATGGAAGGGACTATGGCTACACCTTC. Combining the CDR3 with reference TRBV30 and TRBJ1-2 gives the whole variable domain SQTIHQWPATLVQPVGSPLSLECTVEGTSNPNLYWYRQAAGRGLQLLFYSVGIGQISSEVPQNLSASRPQDRQFILSSKKLLLSDSGFYLCAWSVHGRDYGYTFGSGTRLTVV.

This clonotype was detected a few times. For the CDR3, the DNA is TGTGCCAGCAGCGTAGAACTTCAGAGCTCCTACAATGAGCAGTTCTTC. Translating it yields CASSVELQSSYNEQFF. The chain combines TRBV9 with TRBJ2-1, with D hard to call. Per the germline V gene, CDR1 is SGDLS and CDR2 is YYNGEE. The CDR3 runs to 16 residues. With 0 bases removed from V and 0 bases from J, the gap between germline ends came to 10 bases.

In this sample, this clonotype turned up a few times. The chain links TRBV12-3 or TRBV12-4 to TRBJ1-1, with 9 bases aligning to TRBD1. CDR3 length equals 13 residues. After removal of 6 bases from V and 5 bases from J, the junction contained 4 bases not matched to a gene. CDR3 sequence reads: CASRGDRVTEAFF. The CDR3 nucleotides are TGTGCCAGCAGAGGGGACAGGGTAACTGAAGCTTTCTTT.

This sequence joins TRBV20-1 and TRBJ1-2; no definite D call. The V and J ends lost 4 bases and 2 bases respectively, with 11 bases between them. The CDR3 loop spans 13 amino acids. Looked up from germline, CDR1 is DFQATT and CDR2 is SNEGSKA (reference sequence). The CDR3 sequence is CSAKNRENYGYTF. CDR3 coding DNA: TGCAGTGCTAAAAATAGAGAAAACTATGGCTACACCTTC.

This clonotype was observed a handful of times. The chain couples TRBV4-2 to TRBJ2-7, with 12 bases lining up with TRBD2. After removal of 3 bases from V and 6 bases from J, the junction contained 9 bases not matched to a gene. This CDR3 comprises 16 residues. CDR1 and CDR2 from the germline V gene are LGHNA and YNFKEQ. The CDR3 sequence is CASSQSLTSGRLEQYF. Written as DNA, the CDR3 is TGTGCCAGCAGCCAGAGCCTGACTAGCGGGAGACTCGAGCAGTACTTC.

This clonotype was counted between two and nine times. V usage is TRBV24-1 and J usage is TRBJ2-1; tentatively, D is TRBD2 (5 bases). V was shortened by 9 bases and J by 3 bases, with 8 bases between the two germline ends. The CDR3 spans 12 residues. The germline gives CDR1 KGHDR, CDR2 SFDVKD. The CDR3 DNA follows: TGTGCCACCCAGGACTTCTACAATGAGCAGTTCTTC. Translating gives CATQDFYNEQFF.

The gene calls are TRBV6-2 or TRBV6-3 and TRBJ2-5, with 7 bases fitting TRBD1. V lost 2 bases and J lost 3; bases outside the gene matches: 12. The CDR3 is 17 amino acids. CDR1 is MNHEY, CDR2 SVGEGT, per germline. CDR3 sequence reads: CASSYPFPGQAEETQYF. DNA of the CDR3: TGTGCCAGCAGTTACCCCTTTCCCGGACAGGCCGAAGAGACCCAGTACTTC.

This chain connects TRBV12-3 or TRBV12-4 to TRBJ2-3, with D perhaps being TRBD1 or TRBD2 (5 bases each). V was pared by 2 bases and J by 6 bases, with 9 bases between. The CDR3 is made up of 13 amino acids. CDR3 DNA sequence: TGTGCCAGCAGTTTACGGGGACGGGATACGCAGTATTTT. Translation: CASSLRGRDTQYF.

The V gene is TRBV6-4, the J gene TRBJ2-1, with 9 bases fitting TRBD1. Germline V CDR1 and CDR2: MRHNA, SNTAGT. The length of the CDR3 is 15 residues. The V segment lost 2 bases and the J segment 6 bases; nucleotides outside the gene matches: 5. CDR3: CASSDGTGPVNEQFF. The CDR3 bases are TGTGCCAGCAGTGACGGGACAGGGCCAGTCAATGAGCAGTTCTTC.

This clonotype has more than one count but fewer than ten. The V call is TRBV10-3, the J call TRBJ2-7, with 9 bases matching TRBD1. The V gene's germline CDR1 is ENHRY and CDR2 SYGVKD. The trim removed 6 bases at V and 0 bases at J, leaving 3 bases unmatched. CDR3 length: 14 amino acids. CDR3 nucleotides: TGTGCCATCAGCGGGACAGGGAGCTCCTACGAGCAGTACTTC. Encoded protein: CAISGTGSSYEQYF.

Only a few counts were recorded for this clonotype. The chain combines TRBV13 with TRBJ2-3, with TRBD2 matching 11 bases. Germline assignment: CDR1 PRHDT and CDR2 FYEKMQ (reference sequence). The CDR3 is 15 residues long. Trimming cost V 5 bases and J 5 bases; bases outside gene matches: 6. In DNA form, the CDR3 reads TGTGCCAGCAGCGCCACTAGCGGGAGCTTAGATACGCAGTATTTT. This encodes CASSATSGSLDTQYF.

The CDR3 nucleotides are TGTGCCAGCAGCTTGCACGTACCCGGGACAGGGGCGACCCAAGAGACCCAGTACTTC. As protein: CASSLHVPGTGATQETQYF. V gene TRBV7-3 combines with J gene TRBJ2-5; 10 bases are shared with TRBD1. Germline V gene sequence: CDR1 SGHTA, CDR2 FQGTGA. CDR3 length: 19 residues. Unmatched junction bases numbered 14, after V lost 3 bases and J lost 1 base.

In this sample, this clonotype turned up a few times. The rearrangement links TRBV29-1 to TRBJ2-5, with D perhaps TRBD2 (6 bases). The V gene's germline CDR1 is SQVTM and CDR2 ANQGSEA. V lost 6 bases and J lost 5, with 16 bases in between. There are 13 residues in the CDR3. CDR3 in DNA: TGCAGCGTGAAGCCGGGAGCCAGGGAGACCCAGTACTTC. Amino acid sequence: CSVKPGARETQYF.

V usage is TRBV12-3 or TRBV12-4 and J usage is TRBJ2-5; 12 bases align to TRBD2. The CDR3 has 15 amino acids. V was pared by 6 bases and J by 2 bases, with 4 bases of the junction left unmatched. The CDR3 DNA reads TGTGCCAGCAGGACACTAGCGGGAGGACAAGAGACCCAGTACTTC. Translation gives CASRTLAGGQETQYF.